This T cell receptor (beta chain) appears in the sequencing data of a study of radiotherapy plus CTLA-4 blockade in lung cancer. Study-wide context: Objective responses occurred in 18% of patients; about 31% had disease control.

As concerns this clone: Its antigen is currently unknown.

The study gave focal radiation plus ipilimumab CTLA-4 blockade to patients with chemo-refractory metastatic non-small-cell lung cancer. Measured with immunoSEQ multiplex PCR; TCRdb has only the in-frame clones, and not every one. Seen here are roughly 90,000 clones, 72% observed once, and the top ten hold roughly 13%. Study-wide findings and caveats: Blood saw expansion of tumor-derived TCR clones after radiotherapy plus ipilimumab. Per reports, early blood T cell clone dynamics, plus interferon-beta, forecast response most strongly.

This TCR came from a human donor with non-small cell lung cancer that progressed on radiotherapy plus ipilimumab. The specimen was peripheral blood, collected from a patient treated with radiotherapy plus ipilimumab.

CDR3 amino acids: CASSPRGDTQYF. The CDR3 DNA follows: TGTGCCAGCAGTCCCCGAGGTGATACGCAGTATTTT. The chain couples TRBV28 to TRBJ2-3; D remains ambiguous. Germline V gene lookup returns CDR1 MDHEN and CDR2 SYDVKM. Trimming took 5 bases from V and 6 from J, leaving 9 bases between them. This CDR3 has 12 residues.